This TCR beta chain was sequenced for a study of identical twins. Study observations and caveats: Reduced insertions were recorded for abundant cord blood beta clonotypes, with no such pattern in memory repertoires.

This CDR3 is built from 16 residues. Trimming pared 2 bases from V and 0 bases from J, leaving 15 bases between. The germline gives CDR1 SGHRS, CDR2 YFSETQ. TCRdb itself ran the 5' RACE reads through MiXCR, one entry per CDR3 protein. Here the sample spans about 720,000 distinct CDR3 sequences, 15% to 20% being singletons. A few counts support this clonotype. The antigen is unknown. Another study also made use of these data, one on T cells expressing NK-cell markers.

This receptor was obtained from a woman aged 18-35 years in good health. J is TRBJ2-7 and V is TRBV5-1; the D gene is possibly TRBD2 (5 bases). Sequencing was carried out using PBMCs. The CDR3 protein is CASSFQLRVRSYEQYF. The CDR3 nucleotides read TGCGCCAGCAGCTTCCAGCTGCGGGTTCGCTCCTACGAGCAGTACTTC.